The entry below describes one T cell receptor beta chain. This clonotype was observed a few times. Its antigen is currently not known. No base qualities exist here, and no much larger clone lies one base off it. The TCR beta CDR3 regions were amplified from RNA transcripts. The TCR CDR3 was subjected to a first round of RT-PCR using the HTBI primer set and the Qiagen OneStep RT-PCR kit. A second multiplex PCR round built the libraries, followed by size selection and purification. Paired-end sequencing of the libraries was performed with 100 bp reads on an Illumina HiSeq2000. Concerning the study's data processing: SOAPnuke was used to process the raw data, removing reads that contained adapters or uncalled bases, had a mean Phred below 15, or lacked an exact match to the constant primer or identifier. High-quality paired reads were merged with COPE v1.2.5, and unique nucleotide sequences were defined as clonotypes. Clonotypes were aligned to IMGT TRBV, TRBD and TRBJ reference segments using MiTCR v1.1. The analysis included only V-J combinations with a frequency above 0.0001, which together covered about 99% of the repertoires. A TCS score was defined as the ratio of F50 (clonal expansion) to E x V (chaos), with BLOSUM62-based TCRdist applied between CDR3 peptides within each V-J. Welch's t-statistics and random forest reduced roughly 530 V-J features to 10 to 15, which were used in a naive Bayes classifier (R e1071). In-frame beta chains were kept once TCRdb had trimmed the public reads at Q25 with fastp and called clones with MiXCR. Records with the same CDR3 protein are collapsed into one entry carrying the most frequent genes and DNA. None of the V and J calls come from the authors' own analysis; TCRdb made them. The sample data list about 280,000 distinct CDR3 sequences, and less than 30% of these were observed just once. The ten largest clones represent roughly 24% of the sample.

Hyperthyroidism patients were aged 18 to 65 years and newly diagnosed, with disease duration of less than 2 months. Patients with uncontrolled infections, other autoimmune diseases, pregnancy or lactation were excluded. Clinical symptoms, serum thyroxine and TRAb, thyroid ultrasound, and orbital computed tomography formed the basis for the diagnoses. For progressor patients, blood was drawn at the first diagnosis of hyperthyroidism, before any ophthalmopathy symptoms had appeared. PBMCs were separated from roughly 10 ml of fresh peripheral blood using Ficoll-Paque density gradient centrifugation. Progressor patients were first diagnosed with Graves' hyperthyroidism and then developed ophthalmopathy during follow-up. Total RNA was extracted with Trizol reagent, and quality was checked on an Agilent 2100 Bioanalyzer. The record originates from a study of T cells in Graves' hyperthyroidism and ophthalmopathy (dated by TCRdb to the late 2010s). Regarding the study in general: Peripheral blood samples were taken at initial diagnosis, before any treatment was given. To identify TCR V-J signatures that set the groups apart, the researchers used a discovery cohort of about a hundred patients, made up of roughly 45 with Graves' ophthalmopathy and approximately 57 with stable Graves' hyperthyroidism. An independent validation cohort of under 20 hyperthyroidism patients and about 15 patients who later progressed to ophthalmopathy tested prospective prediction of ophthalmopathy. For training and testing, the roughly 93 patients in the discovery cohort were randomly divided in a 7:3 ratio. Thyroid tissue and blood T-cell repertoires from several Graves' hyperthyroidism patients were also compared in the study. Following sampling, methimazole starting at 30 mg daily was given to hyperthyroidism patients, and high-dose intravenous methylprednisolone was given to ophthalmopathy patients. The paper reports TCR Vbeta CDR3 sequencing of 130 to 150 peripheral blood samples: 40 to 45 ophthalmopathy, fewer than 80 hyperthyroidism and 17 progressor patients.

V lost 2 bases and J lost 4 bases; the stretch between them is 14 bases long. The germline V gene gives CDR1 as MNHEY and CDR2 as SVGAGI. Measured from the cysteine to the phenylalanine, the CDR3 is 15 residues long. The read is trimmed to its CDR3 DNA, 45 bases read in frame from base 1. Summary of the overall study and its limitations: In validation, the model predicted progression to ophthalmopathy a median of roughly six months before onset, with about 64% sensitivity and 72.22% specificity. Ophthalmopathy was separated from stable hyperthyroidism by a 13 V-J signature model, with 85% to 90% sensitivity and approximately 84% specificity obtained in cross-validation and 80%/75% obtained in testing. Most expanded thyroid clonotypes (frequency above 0.001) were also found in blood, which suggests that blood repertoires may mirror thyroid immune responses. Sample size was not statistically predetermined, and blinding of investigators to group allocation was not performed.

The sequence joins TRBV6-5 to TRBJ2-5; the D gene remains uncertain. The sequencing sample was made of blood. This receptor was identified in a man in his forties or fifties with Graves' hyperthyroidism that later progressed to Graves' ophthalmopathy. The CDR3 protein is CASSYNGLGRETQYF. Here is the DNA: TGTGCCAGCAGTTACAACGGTTTAGGGCGAGAGACCCAGTACTTC.